This TCR beta chain comes out of a study of T cell responses to AZD1222 COVID-19 vaccine (dated by TCRdb to about 2021). About the investigation overall: A total of 233 trial participants underwent TCR sequencing, of whom about 210 had received two doses of AZD1222 and about 25 had received two doses of the MenACWY control vaccine. Trial participants were enrolled by age into 18-55, 56-69 and 70-plus year subgroups, with approximately 160, 26 and 62 TCR-sequenced participants respectively.

The CDR3 regions of human TCRbeta chains were analyzed by immunosequencing. Per the original workflow: Repertoire TCRs were checked for matches against a reference library of SARS-CoV-2-specific TCRs that had been generated using the MIRA antigen-specificity platform. Breadth was defined as the fraction of unique TCRs that were SARS-CoV-2-associated. Depth was defined as the fraction of total T cells that were SARS-CoV-2-associated. Using the MIRA data, each spike-specific TCR was mapped to the spike region that the TCR reacts to and placed in a CD4 or CD8 class. Log10-transformed breadth and depth values were compared by one-way ANOVA with Sidak's multiple comparisons tests. Held by TCRdb, this immuneACCESS table contains in-frame sequences only and omits some clones. Under half of the omission traces to an unresolved V gene where checked; the cause of the rest is unknown. The D gene and trimming were derived from the DNA, and the V and J assignments and clone size from that table. The sample includes 250,000 to 300,000 clones, with 94% observed a single time. 0.55% of the sample comes from the top ten.

In the case of this clone: It lacks a known antigen. One base away there is no much larger clone; base qualities are not given.

From V the trimming removes 0 bases and from J it removes 6 bases, while the gene matches leave 3 bases of the junction unaccounted for. From its cysteine to its phenylalanine, the CDR3 spans 16 amino acids. Of the read, only the CDR3 DNA is kept; its 48 bases are in frame from base 1. Sequences LNHNV (CDR1) and YYDKDF (CDR2) are obtained from the germline V gene (reference sequence). General findings and caveats noted by the study authors: Because no day 14 peak-response samples were available, the repertoires could be characterized only after the peak T cell response. Most participants were white British and females outnumbered males, and the authors suggested that clonal diversity may have been underestimated. Reportedly, close to half of the unique spike-specific TCRs recognized epitopes lying outside the regions that are mutated in the B.1.351 and B.1.1.7 variants. Only five or six AZD1222 recipients were SARS-CoV-2 seropositive at baseline, limiting conclusions about previously exposed vaccinees. Spike-specific TCR breadth and depth rose significantly after two AZD1222 doses compared with day 0 and with MenACWY recipients. The vaccine-associated CD4 TCRs covered the entire spike protein, and the dominant responses fell in regions 160-218 and 743-854. In the small 56-69-year group, the increase in depth fell short of significance, most likely because of low power.

The label giving this sample's time point can be read as: about 28 days (+/-7) after the second vaccine dose. AZD1222 recipients whose second dose came at about 4 weeks and those whose second dose came at about 12 weeks were combined into one group, since spike-specific TCR depth and breadth did not differ between the two schedules. The vaccinee samples were drawn from two UK trials, COV001 and COV002, one of which was a single-blind randomized controlled phase 2/3 trial testing AZD1222 (ChAdOx1 nCoV-19) in healthy adults. Trial participant PBMC samples were collected at day 0 and day 28 after the second dose for TCRbeta chain sequencing.

Here the sequenced sample was peripheral blood, taken 28 days after the second AZD1222 dose. The chain joins TRBV15 to TRBJ2-1, with 12 middle bases fitting TRBD1. The receptor's source is an adult who received the AZD1222 COVID-19 vaccine. The CDR3 has the sequence CATSRDRDRGRNEQFF. The nucleotide sequence reads as follows: TGTGCCACCAGCAGAGACCGGGACAGGGGGCGCAATGAGCAGTTCTTC.